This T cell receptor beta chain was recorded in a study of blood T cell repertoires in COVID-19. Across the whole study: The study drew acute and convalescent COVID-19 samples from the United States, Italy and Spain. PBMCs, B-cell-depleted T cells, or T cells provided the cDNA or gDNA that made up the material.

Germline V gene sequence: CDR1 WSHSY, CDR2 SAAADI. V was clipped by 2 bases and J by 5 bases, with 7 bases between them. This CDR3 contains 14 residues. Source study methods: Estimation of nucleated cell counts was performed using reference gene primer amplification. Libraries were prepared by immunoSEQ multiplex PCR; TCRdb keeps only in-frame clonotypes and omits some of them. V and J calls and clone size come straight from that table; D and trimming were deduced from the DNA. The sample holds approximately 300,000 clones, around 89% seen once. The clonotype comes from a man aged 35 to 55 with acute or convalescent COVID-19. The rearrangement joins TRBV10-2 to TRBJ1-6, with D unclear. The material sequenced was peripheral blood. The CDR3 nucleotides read TGCGCCAGCAGTGAGGGTAGTAATAATTCACCCCTCCACTTT. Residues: CASSEGSNNSPLHF.